This T cell receptor beta chain was sequenced for a study of Tregs in tolerant kidney transplant recipients. This clone was counted a few times. Here immunoSEQ multiplex PCR was the method, and the copy in TCRdb shows in-frame clones only, minus some. Seen here are 80,000 or so clones, about 91% observed once, and the top ten hold 1.6%. V shed 5 bases and J 5 bases; nucleotides not matched to a gene: 4. CDR1 is MNHEY and CDR2 is SVGAGI in the germline V gene. The CDR3 runs 13 residues. Recipients received nonmyeloablative bone marrow transplants from related graft donors, with transient mixed chimerism.

The gene calls are TRBV6-5 and TRBJ1-2; 8 positions match TRBD1. Sequencing was performed on CD4+ T cells from blood (PBMCs), taken 24 months after the transplant. The receptor was derived from a human patient who received a combined kidney and bone marrow transplant. The graft donor may have contributed some T cells. The CDR3 loop is CASSVDRVYGYTF. The CDR3 DNA is TGTGCCAGCAGTGTGGACAGGGTGTATGGCTACACCTTC.